These 16 T cell receptor beta chains were all obtained from the same sample, sequenced in a study of shared clonotypes between healthy human individuals. The data were produced by immunoSEQ multiplex PCR, yet TCRdb's version contains in-frame clones alone and is incomplete. This table has 2 million to 3 million clones, approximately 93% appearing once. The sequenced material came from naive CD4+ T cells from PBMCs. The subset was: CD45RA+ positively selected. The origin of the receptors is a man younger than 35 in good health. Some clones in this sample may be carry-over from other donors' samples.

The chain links TRBV29-1 to TRBJ2-3, with 7 bases that match TRBD1. V lost 6 bases to trimming and J lost 4 bases; unmatched junction nucleotides: 7. This CDR3 is built from 13 residues. Germline V gene sequence: CDR1 SQVTM, CDR2 ANQGSEA. The CDR3 DNA sequence: TGCAGCGTAAGGGGGCGGTCTTCAGATACGCAGTATTTT. This codes for CSVRGRSSDTQYF.

The V call is TRBV5-1, the J call TRBJ2-3, with a possible D match to TRBD2 (5 bases). This CDR3 region has 18 residues. Germline loops: CDR1 SGHRS, CDR2 YFSETQ. Trimming stripped 4 bases from V and 6 bases from J, with 27 bases between. CDR3 residues: CASSLNSIAYAAGDTQYF. The CDR3 coding sequence is TGCGCCAGCAGCCTCAACTCGATAGCGTACGCCGCTGGGGATACGCAGTATTTT.

Concerning this clone itself: In the same sample, other DNA sequences code for this CDR3. The rearrangement links TRBV5-1 to TRBJ1-3; D is unresolved. This CDR3 region has 14 residues. Germline V lookup: CDR1 SGHRS, CDR2 YFSETQ. The V gene lost 0 bases and the J gene lost 4 bases, with 8 bases spanning the gap. CDR3 sequence (DNA): TGCGCCAGCAGCTTGGACAGCTCCGGAAACACCATATATTTT. It encodes CASSLDSSGNTIYF.

The J gene is TRBJ2-5, the V gene TRBV28, with TRBD1 matching over 7 bases. Germline CDR1 and CDR2: MDHEN and SYDVKM. Trimming took 5 bases from V and 4 from J; bases not matched to a gene: 13. The CDR3 loop spans 16 amino acids. In nucleotides, the CDR3 is TGTGCCAGCAGTCCTCACTACAGGGGAGAGAGAGAGACCCAGTACTTC. It codes for CASSPHYRGERETQYF.

This clone was detected once. The CDR3 protein is CASRKGAGQNYGYTF. The CDR3 DNA reads as TGTGCCAGTCGCAAGGGGGCAGGACAAAACTATGGCTACACCTTC. The chain combines TRBV6-5 with TRBJ1-2; 7 bases line up with TRBD1. The CDR3 loop spans 15 amino acids. Per the germline V gene, CDR1 is MNHEY and CDR2 is SVGAGI. The junction had 12 bases not matched to a gene; V was cut back by 9 bases and J by 2 bases.

The chain employs TRBV11-3 and TRBJ2-7; 8 nucleotides agree with TRBD2. The CDR3 totals 15 residues. Germline lookup yields CDR1 SGHNT and CDR2 YENEEA. V lost 1 base to trimming and J lost 2 bases; unmatched junction nucleotides: 4. In DNA, the CDR3 is TGTGCCAGCAGCTTAGGCGGGGGGTCCCCCTACGAGCAGTACTTC. Its translation: CASSLGGGSPYEQYF.

The chain uses TRBV7-7 and TRBJ2-3; D might be TRBD1 (5 bases). Germline values: CDR1 SSHAT, CDR2 FNYEAQ (reference sequence). Trimming stripped 5 bases from V and 6 bases from J, with 18 bases between. There are 15 residues in the CDR3. The CDR3 DNA follows: TGTGCCAGCAGCCCTGGCTGGGAAGGGGTGGATACGCAGTATTTT. This gives the protein CASSPGWEGVDTQYF.

The rearrangement joins TRBV6-6 to TRBJ2-5, with D perhaps TRBD1 (5 bases). TRBJ2-7 matches the DNA end more closely, so the J call is doubtful. CDR1 and CDR2 (germline): MNHNY, SVGAGI (reference sequence). CDR3 length equals 15 residues. The CDR3 loop reads CASRPTVISRYEQYF. DNA of the CDR3: TGTGCCAGCAGACCGACAGTTATATCCCGTTACGAGCAGTACTTC.

The V gene is TRBV4-1, the J gene TRBJ1-1; 9 bases line up with TRBD1. Germline lookup yields CDR1 MGHRA and CDR2 YSYEKL. J gave up 0 bases and V 0 bases, and 5 bases lay outside the gene matches. The length of the CDR3 is 17 residues. CDR3 nucleotide sequence: TGCGCCAGCAGCCAAGAGGGATGGGACAGGGTGAACACTGAAGCTTTCTTT. Residues: CASSQEGWDRVNTEAFF.

The genes are TRBV19 and TRBJ1-5; D is perhaps TRBD1 (5 bases). This CDR3 region has 16 residues. Trimming pared 5 bases from V and 6 bases from J, leaving 20 bases between. Germline V gene lookup returns CDR1 LNHDA and CDR2 SQIVND (reference sequence). CDR3 amino acids: CASSASGIDGGQPQHF. CDR3 sequence (DNA): TGTGCCAGTAGTGCCTCGGGGATCGACGGGGGTCAGCCCCAGCATTTT. The whole variable domain, remainder taken from reference TRBV19 and TRBJ1-5, is DGGITQSPKYLFRKEGQNVTLSCEQNLNHDAMYWYRQDPGQGLRLIYYSQIVNDFQKGDIAEGYSVSREKKESFPLTVTSAQKNPTAFYLCASSASGIDGGQPQHFGDGTRLSIL.

V is TRBV2 and J is TRBJ2-2, with a tentative D call TRBD1 (6 bases). The V end was cut by 6 bases, the J end by 6 bases, with 17 bases between. Looked up from germline, CDR1 is SNHLY and CDR2 is FYNNEI. The CDR3 covers 15 residues. The CDR3 DNA reads TGTGCCAGCAGGGTAGGGGCCAGGGGAGCCGGGGAGCTGTTTTTT. It is translated as CASRVGARGAGELFF.

V gene TRBV6-1 combines with J gene TRBJ1-1, with a weak D call TRBD1 (6 bases). The CDR3 covers 18 residues. Trimming removed 4 bases at V and 3 bases at J, with 24 bases between. The germline CDR1 and CDR2 sequences are MNHNS and SASEGT. The CDR3 DNA sequence: TGTGCCAGCAGTGGCCTGCAGGGAGGGGGTTCCCTTTACACTGAAGCTTTCTTT. Translating it yields CASSGLQGGGSLYTEAFF.

The J gene is TRBJ1-1, the V gene TRBV5-1; a possible D gene is TRBD1 (5 bases). V lost 4 bases and J lost 3, with 19 bases in between. The CDR3 is 16 amino acids. CDR1 is SGHRS, CDR2 YFSETQ, per germline. Written as DNA, the CDR3 is TGCGCCAGCAGCCTAGGACAAAACCGAGGGGACACTGAAGCTTTCTTT. This gives the protein CASSLGQNRGDTEAFF.

CDR3 DNA: TGTGCCAGCAGCATGGGAGGCCCCGCTTACGAGCAGTACTTC. Translated: CASSMGGPAYEQYF. The chain combines TRBV11-3 with TRBJ2-7, with D perhaps matching TRBD2 (6 bases). With 5 bases removed from V and 4 bases from J, the gap between germline ends came to 15 bases. Per germline, CDR1 SGHNT and CDR2 YENEEA. CDR3 size: 14 residues.

V is TRBV14 and J is TRBJ1-1; D is ambiguous. The CDR3 totals 15 residues. From germline, CDR1 is SGHDN and CDR2 FVKESK. Trimming pared 8 bases from V and 7 bases from J, leaving 23 bases between. The CDR3 loop is CASSPSLGVILEAFF. The CDR3 nucleotides read TGTGCCAGCTCCCCTAGCTTAGGAGTTATCCTTGAAGCTTTCTTT.

J is TRBJ2-5 and V is TRBV29-1; no reliable D call. The V end was cut by 7 bases, the J end by 1 base, with 10 bases between. This CDR3 comprises 12 residues. CDR1 and CDR2 (germline): SQVTM, ANQGSEA. As DNA, the CDR3 is TGCAGCGCCCTTAAAGTCCAAGAGACCCAGTACTTC. Translated, it gives CSALKVQETQYF.